This TCR beta chain is from a study of blood T cell repertoires in COVID-19 (TCRdb year 2020). About the full investigation: The collaborator samples originated in the United States, Italy and Spain and spanned the acute and convalescent phases of COVID-19. The prospective study material was composed of cDNA or gDNA derived from T cells, B-cell-depleted T cells, or PBMCs. The dataset comprised deeply sampled blood TCRbeta repertoires from subjects exposed to, actively infected with, or recovered from COVID-19. The repertoires were made available in a free public database intended to serve as a resource for research on the immune response to SARS-CoV-2. The samples were drawn from the first 160 participants of the ongoing ImmuneRACE study and from 950 to 1,500 subjects provided by 6 global collaborators. The sample metadata nearly always contained a de-identified subject ID, COVID-19 status, age in years and sex. Where available, HLA class I and class II types were obtained from metadata supplied by the sample provider rather than from assay-based typing.

Points on this clone: Its binding antigen is unknown. Base qualities are missing; no much larger clone stands one base away.

TCRbeta CDR3 regions were amplified from genomic DNA by means of the immunoSEQ Assay, a bias-controlled multiplex PCR. As for the original processing: Within the assay, amplification of reference gene primers was used to estimate how many nucleated cells each sample contained. To quantify the absolute abundance of each unique TCRbeta CDR3 rearrangement, sequence reads were collapsed and filtered. For each sample, productive Simpson clonality was calculated by taking the square root of Simpson's diversity index across productive rearrangements. The clones in this table, taken by TCRdb from immuneACCESS, are in-frame only. Not every clone is retained; where verified, under half of the shortfall comes from an unresolved V gene, and the cause of the rest is unknown. V and J calls and clone size are as listed in that table; D and trimming were resolved from the DNA. This sample has about 89,000 clones in its table, and roughly 90% of those were observed once. Roughly 1.2% of the sample is taken by the ten largest.

Whole blood was collected in K2EDTA tubes by collaborating institutions according to the institutions' own protocols. Collaborator samples were shipped for TCRbeta analysis as frozen whole blood, isolated PBMCs, or DNA extracted from either sample type. Points the paper makes about the study in general: How much clinical and demographic metadata was included differed by source and by participant, and the metadata was provided uncurated.

The CDR3 spans 16 residues, from the cysteine through the phenylalanine. Of the read, only the CDR3 DNA is kept; its 48 bases are in frame from base 1. Taken from the germline V gene, the CDR1 and CDR2 loops are MRHNA and SNTAGT. The germline V end is reduced by 7 bases and the J end by 1 base; junction bases left unmatched: 11. The receptor was isolated from a man at least 80 years old with active or convalescent COVID-19. The sequenced sample was peripheral blood. The chain uses TRBV6-4 and TRBJ1-1; TRBD1 matches 8 bases in the middle. In nucleotide form, the sequence is TGTGCCAGCAATAATAAAGTTGGACAGGGGAACACTGAAGCTTTCTTT. Translated, this gives CASNNKVGQGNTEAFF.